This T cell receptor beta chain stems from a study of CD8 T cells in ankylosing spondylitis. Study-wide results and caveats: Reports say disease-linked clones showed up significantly more in matched ankylosing spondylitis synovial fluid. Earlier authors reported some of these motif variants in reactive arthritis synovial fluid and blood.

In regard to this clonotype: What it binds is not known.

It was by quantitative 5'-RACE with molecular barcodes that TCR beta libraries were made. Each CDR3 protein is one row after TCRdb ran MiXCR on the 5' RACE reads. The data hold about 300,000 distinct CDR3 sequences, with around 10% observed a single time. The CDR3 totals 16 residues. Germline V gene sequence: CDR1 LGHNA, CDR2 YNFKEQ. Trimming removed 1 base at V and 1 base at J, with 10 bases between. The chain is built from TRBV4-2 and TRBJ2-2; D is uncertain. Source material: blood, either unsorted or a sorted T cell fraction (not recorded which). This TCR was sampled from a female donor with ankylosing spondylitis or in good health (not recorded which). The CDR3 here is CASSQVLPLNTGELFF. Here the CDR3 DNA reads TGTGCCAGCAGCCAAGTACTGCCCTTGAACACCGGGGAGCTGTTTTTT.